A selection of T cell receptor beta chains follows, all from one sample in a study of OX40 agonist ivuxolimab in advanced cancers. Produced via immunoSEQ multiplex PCR; TCRdb's table is partial and in-frame only. The table lists roughly 45,000 clones, around 84% of them singletons. The input for sequencing was CD4+ or CD8+ T cells sorted from blood, taken in a trial of the OX40 agonist ivuxolimab. These receptors came from an adult with an advanced solid tumor such as melanoma, head and neck, liver or kidney cancer. CDR3s include the opening cysteine and the closing phenylalanine or tryptophan. Fields, in order: D gene, clone size, V gene, J gene, CDR3 DNA, CDR3 protein. The D gene is left open where the match is weak. Expanded clones are given a class, and other clones once, few, many or no size at all.

-	-	TRBV5-1	TRBJ2-3	TGCGCCAGCAGCTTGGGCAGTCCAGATACGCAGTATTTT	CASSLGSPDTQYF
TRBD2	-	TRBV5-6	TRBJ2-3	TGTGCCAGCAGCGAGACTAGCGGGAGTTTCCAATCTTTT	CASSETSGSFQSF
TRBD2	-	TRBV27	TRBJ2-7	TGTGCCAGCAGTTTTCGGACTAGCGGGAGCTCCTACGAGCAGTACTTC	CASSFRTSGSSYEQYF
TRBD1	-	TRBV19	TRBJ1-2	TGTGCCAGTAGTATAGACACCGGGACAGGCTACTATGGCTACACCTTC	CASSIDTGTGYYGYTF
-	-	TRBV5-6	TRBJ2-5	TGTGCCAGCAGCTTGGGAGGGGGGGCGGAGACCCAGTACTTC	CASSLGGGAETQYF
-	-	TRBV4-1	TRBJ2-7	TGCGCCAGCAGCCAAGATAGAGGGGAATGGTACGAGCAGTACTTC	CASSQDRGEWYEQYF
-	-	TRBV19	TRBJ1-2	TGTGCCAGTAGTATCAGTGGCAGAACGAACTATGGCTACACCTTC	CASSISGRTNYGYTF
-	few	TRBV5-6	TRBJ2-7	TGTGCCAGCAGCTTGGGTTACGAGCAGTACTTC	CASSLGYEQYF
-	-	TRBV6-6	TRBJ2-3	TGTGCCAGCAAAGTTACGGATACGCAGTATTTT	CASKVTDTQYF
-	-	TRBV30	TRBJ1-2	TGTGCCTGGAGTGTAGGAGTCGGAGTTAACTATGGCTACACCTTC	CAWSVGVGVNYGYTF
-	medium-sized	TRBV9	TRBJ2-1	TGTGCCAGCAAAAGGGGAGAAAATGAGCAGTTCTTC	CASKRGENEQFF
-	-	TRBV10-3	TRBJ1-1	TGTGCCATCAGAGGGGGGGGAGGCCTGAACACTGAAGCTTTCTTT	CAIRGGGGLNTEAFF
-	many	TRBV2	TRBJ2-7	TGTGCCAGCAGTGAAGGACCGGTCTACGAGCAGTACTTC	CASSEGPVYEQYF
-	-	TRBV4-3	TRBJ2-1	TGCGCCAGCAGCCAAGACGGGTTTGGGGACAATGAGCAGTTCTTC	CASSQDGFGDNEQFF
-	-	TRBV27	TRBJ1-5	TGTGCCAGCAGTTTAGGGAGCAATCAGCCCCAGCATTTT	CASSLGSNQPQHF
-	-	TRBV7-9	TRBJ2-5	TGTGCCAGCAGCTTAAACCCAGCAAGTCGGACCCAGTACTTC	CASSLNPASRTQYF
-	few	TRBV2	TRBJ2-4	TGTGCCAGCACTGAGGATGACGGAAACGTTCAGTACTTC	CASTEDDGNVQYF
-	-	TRBV4-1	TRBJ2-3	TGCGCCAGCAGCCAAGTACAGTCCGGTAGATCTAGCACAGATACGCAGTATTTT	CASSQVQSGRSSTDTQYF
TRBD1	once	TRBV9	TRBJ1-2	TGTGCCAGCAGCGAGCACAACAGGGGGTCCTATGGCTACACCTTC	CASSEHNRGSYGYTF
-	-	TRBV6-5	TRBJ1-2	TGTGCCAGCGGAAAGGTTAGGGGGAGAGGCTACACCTTC	CASGKVRGRGYTF
TRBD1	-	TRBV14	TRBJ1-5	TGTGCCAGCAGCCAGGAACAGGGGGTGAGGCAGCCCCAGCATTTT	CASSQEQGVRQPQHF
-	-	TRBV4-2	TRBJ1-1	TGTGCCAGCAGCCAAGGGTCCTACACTGAAGCTTTCTTT	CASSQGSYTEAFF
-	-	TRBV27	TRBJ2-7	TGTGCCAGCAAGCCGGAGATGGGAGACTACGAGCAGTACTTC	CASKPEMGDYEQYF
-	-	TRBV10-2	TRBJ2-7	TGCGCCAGCAGTGACGAGGGCGAGCAGTACTTC	CASSDEGEQYF
-	-	TRBV28	TRBJ1-1	TGTGCCAGCAATTTTTGGGGCATGAACACTGAAGCTTTCTTT	CASNFWGMNTEAFF
TRBD2	medium-sized	TRBV28	TRBJ2-3	TGTGCCAGCAGTTTAGAGGCGGGAGCGTTACCAGATACGCAGTATTTT	CASSLEAGALPDTQYF
-	-	TRBV6-5	TRBJ2-5	TGTGCCAGCACTTGGCAGGAGACCCAGTACTTC	CASTWQETQYF
-	few	TRBV5-6	TRBJ2-7	TGTGCCAGCAGCTTAGAGGTTAGGCCTACAGAGTCCTACGAGCAGTACTTC	CASSLEVRPTESYEQYF
TRBD1	once	TRBV7-8	TRBJ1-5	TGTGCCAGCAGCTTAGGGACAGGGGTTTCGCAGCCCCAGCATTTT	CASSLGTGVSQPQHF
-	-	TRBV6-6	TRBJ1-2	TGTGCCAGCAGCGACACGAACTATGGCTACACCTTC	CASSDTNYGYTF
-	-	TRBV7-9	TRBJ1-2	TGTGCCAGCAGTGACCTGACAGAAGATGGCTACACCTTC	CASSDLTEDGYTF
-	-	TRBV7-7	TRBJ2-1	TGTGCTAGCAGCTTTCGGGCCAGCTCCTACAATGAGCAGTTCTTC	CASSFRASSYNEQFF
-	-	TRBV5-6	TRBJ2-7	TGTGCCAGCAGCTTGGGAGGGAGCTCCTACGAGCAGTACTTC	CASSLGGSSYEQYF
TRBD2	-	TRBV28	TRBJ2-5	TGTGCCAGCAGTACGCCGGGAGGGACTAGCGGCCCCCAGTACTTC	CASSTPGGTSGPQYF
TRBD2	-	TRBV13	TRBJ2-3	TGTGCCAGCAGCCCCCCAGCGGGGGAGCTTGTAGATACGCAGTATTTT	CASSPPAGELVDTQYF
-	-	TRBV28	TRBJ2-1	TGTGCCAGCAGTTTTTCTATACTAGGGAATGAGCAGTTCTTC	CASSFSILGNEQFF
-	-	TRBV27	TRBJ2-7	TGTGCCAGCAGCCCCCTCACACGAAGCTCCTACGAGCAGTACTTC	CASSPLTRSSYEQYF
TRBD1	-	TRBV29-1	TRBJ2-7	TGCAGCGTCAGGGGGCTGGAGTACGAGCAGTACTTC	CSVRGLEYEQYF
-	-	TRBV5-1	TRBJ1-1	TGCGCCAGCAGCTTAAGAGAGAACACTGAAGCTTTCTTT	CASSLRENTEAFF
TRBD2	-	TRBV5-6	TRBJ2-7	TGTGCCAGCAGCTTTATTGGCGGGGGCTCCTACGAGCAGTACTTC	CASSFIGGGSYEQYF
TRBD2	once	TRBV14	TRBJ2-1	TGTGCCAGCAGCCAAGCCGCGGGAGCTGAGCAGTTCTTC	CASSQAAGAEQFF
-	-	TRBV7-6	TRBJ2-1	TGTGCCAGCAGCTTAGTTGCGGGCACCTACAATGAGCAGTTCTTC	CASSLVAGTYNEQFF
-	few	TRBV4-1	TRBJ2-7	TGCGCCAGCAGCCAGAAGGGGGGAGCGAGCTCCTACGAGCAGTACTTC	CASSQKGGASSYEQYF
TRBD2	-	TRBV4-2	TRBJ2-1	TGTGCCAGCAGCCAGGGGCCGCGGGGGTTCAATGAGCAGTTCTTC	CASSQGPRGFNEQFF
-	-	TRBV5-6	TRBJ2-7	TGTGCCAGCAGCTTGGAAGGGGCCTACGAGCAGTACTTC	CASSLEGAYEQYF
-	-	TRBV28	TRBJ2-3	TGTGCCAGCAGTTTACGTAGTGACCACACAGATACGCAGTATTTT	CASSLRSDHTDTQYF
-	-	TRBV28	TRBJ1-6	TGTGCCAGCAGTTTATGGGGTGATCCGACAAATAATTCACCCCTCCACTTT	CASSLWGDPTNNSPLHF
TRBD1	-	TRBV7-8	TRBJ2-7	TGTGCCAGCAGCCCGGACAGGGGGATCGTCGAGCAGTACTTC	CASSPDRGIVEQYF
-	-	TRBV19	TRBJ2-5	TGTGCCAGTAGTATCTTCCCTCAACGGGGGGAGACCCAGTACTTC	CASSIFPQRGETQYF
TRBD1	-	TRBV11-2	TRBJ2-1	TGTGCCAGCAGCCAGCCCGGGACAGGGGGCAAATATGAGCAGTTCTTC	CASSQPGTGGKYEQFF
-	-	TRBV7-8	TRBJ2-3	TGTGCCAGCAGCTTCCTTGGACTGCCTACGCAGTATTTT	CASSFLGLPTQYF
-	-	TRBV11-3	TRBJ2-7	TGTGCCAGCAGCGCCCTTCCCGGACAGCACTCGTCCTACGAGCAGTACTTC	CASSALPGQHSSYEQYF
-	-	TRBV7-9	TRBJ1-2	TGTGCCAGCAGCCGGACCGACCCTCACGGCTACACCTTC	CASSRTDPHGYTF
-	-	TRBV7-6	TRBJ2-3	TGTGCCAGCAGCTCCGTGGCGGGGTCTAGCACAGATACGCAGTATTTT	CASSSVAGSSTDTQYF
-	once	TRBV7-9	TRBJ2-1	TGTGCCAGCAGCCACGACAACTACAATGAGCAGTTCTTC	CASSHDNYNEQFF
-	-	TRBV7-2	TRBJ2-3	TGTGCCAGCAGCTTAAGTCTCGCTAAGGGGCAGTATTTT	CASSLSLAKGQYF
TRBD2	-	TRBV11-2	TRBJ2-5	TGTGCCAGCAGCTTAGGGGTGGCAGCGGGGGGAGAGACCCAGTACTTC	CASSLGVAAGGETQYF
-	-	TRBV4-1	TRBJ2-7	TGCGCCAGCAGCCAAGTAAGCTACGAGCAGTACTTC	CASSQVSYEQYF
TRBD2	once	TRBV5-1	TRBJ2-7	TGCGCCAGCAAGCCGGGACTAGCGGAGACCTACGAGCAGTACTTC	CASKPGLAETYEQYF